The clone carrying this T cell receptor beta chain occurred once. These data come from a study of OX40 agonist ivuxolimab in advanced cancers. Clones were read by immunoSEQ multiplex PCR, and TCRdb kept only the in-frame ones, dropping some. The table shows more than 45,000 clones, with 80% to 95% occurring only once. Per germline, CDR1 SGHAT and CDR2 FQNNGV. The ends lost 4 bases at V and 5 bases at J; junction bases unmatched: 6. The CDR3 runs to 14 residues. The TCR comes from an adult with an advanced solid tumor such as melanoma, head and neck, liver or kidney cancer. The rearrangement links TRBV11-2 to TRBJ1-2; 8 bases map to TRBD1. The material sequenced was CD4+ or CD8+ T cells sorted from blood, taken in a trial of the OX40 agonist ivuxolimab. The CDR3 nucleotides are TGTGCCAGCAGCTCAGGACAGGGTGCTTATGGCTACACCTTC. It codes for CASSSGQGAYGYTF.